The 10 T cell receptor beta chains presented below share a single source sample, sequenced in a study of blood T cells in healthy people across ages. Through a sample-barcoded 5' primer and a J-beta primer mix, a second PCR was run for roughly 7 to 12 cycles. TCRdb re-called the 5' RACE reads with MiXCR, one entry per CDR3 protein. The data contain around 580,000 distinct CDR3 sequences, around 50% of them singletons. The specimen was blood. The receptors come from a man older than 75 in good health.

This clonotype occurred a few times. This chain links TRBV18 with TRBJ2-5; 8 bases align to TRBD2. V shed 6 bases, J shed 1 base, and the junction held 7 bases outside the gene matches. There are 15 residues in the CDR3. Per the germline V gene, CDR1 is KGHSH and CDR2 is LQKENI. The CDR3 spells CASSSRRGVQETQYF. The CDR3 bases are TGTGCCAGCTCCTCTCGGCGGGGGGTCCAAGAGACCCAGTACTTC.

CDR3 nucleotides: TGTGCCAGCAGGGAAACGGGAGGGGCGGCAGTTAGACGGAAGGAGCAGTTCTTC. Protein: CASRETGGAAVRRKEQFF. V is TRBV7-8 and J is TRBJ2-1; 8 bases are shared with TRBD2. The junction had 23 bases not matched to a gene; V was cut back by 6 bases and J by 10 bases. Germline V CDR1 and CDR2: SGHVS, FQNEAQ. This CDR3 is built from 18 residues.

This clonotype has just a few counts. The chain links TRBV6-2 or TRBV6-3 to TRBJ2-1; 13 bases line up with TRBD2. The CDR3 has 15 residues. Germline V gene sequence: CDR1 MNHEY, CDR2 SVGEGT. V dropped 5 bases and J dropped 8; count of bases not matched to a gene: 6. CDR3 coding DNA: TGTGCCAGCAGTACGACTAGCGGGAGGCCCCATGAGCAGTTCTTC. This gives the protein CASSTTSGRPHEQFF.

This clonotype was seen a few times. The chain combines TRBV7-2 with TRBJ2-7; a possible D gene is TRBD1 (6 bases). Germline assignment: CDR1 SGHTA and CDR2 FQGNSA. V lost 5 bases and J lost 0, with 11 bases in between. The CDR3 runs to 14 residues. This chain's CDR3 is CASSHDRFSYEQYF. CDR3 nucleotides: TGTGCCAGCAGCCATGACAGGTTCTCCTACGAGCAGTACTTC.

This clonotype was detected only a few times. The DNA for the CDR3 is TGTGCCAGCAGCTCTAGCGGGAGGGCCGGGACCCAGTACTTC. The encoded protein is CASSSSGRAGTQYF. V usage is TRBV7-2 and J usage is TRBJ2-5; 12 bases line up with TRBD2. The germline CDR1 and CDR2 sequences are SGHTA and FQGNSA. Trimming cost V 4 bases and J 7 bases; bases outside gene matches: 4. The CDR3 is 14 amino acids.

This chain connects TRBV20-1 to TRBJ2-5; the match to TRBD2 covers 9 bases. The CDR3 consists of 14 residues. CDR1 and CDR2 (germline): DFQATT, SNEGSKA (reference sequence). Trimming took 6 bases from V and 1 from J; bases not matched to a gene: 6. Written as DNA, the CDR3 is TGCAGTGCAATTCTAGCGGGGCGCCAAGAGACCCAGTACTTC. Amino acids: CSAILAGRQETQYF.

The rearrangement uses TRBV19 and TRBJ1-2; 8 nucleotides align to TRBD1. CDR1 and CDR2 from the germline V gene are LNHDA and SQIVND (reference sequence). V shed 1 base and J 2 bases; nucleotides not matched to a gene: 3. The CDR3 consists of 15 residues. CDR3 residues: CASSIVTGGNYGYTF. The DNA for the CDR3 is TGTGCCAGTAGTATAGTAACAGGGGGGAACTATGGCTACACCTTC.

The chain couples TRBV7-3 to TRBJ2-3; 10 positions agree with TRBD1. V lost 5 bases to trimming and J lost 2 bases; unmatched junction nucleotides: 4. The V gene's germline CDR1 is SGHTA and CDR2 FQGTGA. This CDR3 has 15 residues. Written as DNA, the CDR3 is TGTGCCAGCAGCCCTGGGACAGGGGCCACAGATACGCAGTATTTT. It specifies CASSPGTGATDTQYF.

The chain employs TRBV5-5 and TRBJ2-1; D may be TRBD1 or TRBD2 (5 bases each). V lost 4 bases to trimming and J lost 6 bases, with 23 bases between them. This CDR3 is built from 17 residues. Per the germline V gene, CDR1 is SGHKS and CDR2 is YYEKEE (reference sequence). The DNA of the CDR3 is TGTGCCAGCAGCCCCCTGTACGCCGGGGCTGCCTCCAATGAGCAGTTCTTC. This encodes CASSPLYAGAASNEQFF.

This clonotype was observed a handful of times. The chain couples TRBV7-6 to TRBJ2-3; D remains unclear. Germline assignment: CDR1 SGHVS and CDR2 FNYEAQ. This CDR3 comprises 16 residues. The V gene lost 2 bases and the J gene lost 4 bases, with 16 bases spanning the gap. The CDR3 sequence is CASSLFGRTAADTQYF. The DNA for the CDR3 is TGTGCCAGCAGCTTATTCGGCCGGACGGCAGCAGATACGCAGTATTTT.